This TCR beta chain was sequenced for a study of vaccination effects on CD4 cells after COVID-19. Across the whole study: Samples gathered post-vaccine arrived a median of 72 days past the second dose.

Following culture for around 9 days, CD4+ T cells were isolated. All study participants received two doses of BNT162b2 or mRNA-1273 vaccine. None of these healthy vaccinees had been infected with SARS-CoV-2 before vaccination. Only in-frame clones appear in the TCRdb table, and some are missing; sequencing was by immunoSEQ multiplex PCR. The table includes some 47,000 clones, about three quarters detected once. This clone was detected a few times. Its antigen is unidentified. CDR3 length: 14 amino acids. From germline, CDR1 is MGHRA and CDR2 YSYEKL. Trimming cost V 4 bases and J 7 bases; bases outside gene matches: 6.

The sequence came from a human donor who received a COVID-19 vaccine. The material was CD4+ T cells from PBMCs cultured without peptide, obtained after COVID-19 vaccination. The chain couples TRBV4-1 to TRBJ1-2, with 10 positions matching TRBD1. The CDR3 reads CASSRDRGQAGYTF. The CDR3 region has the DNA TGCGCCAGCAGCCGAGACAGGGGGCAAGCTGGCTACACCTTC.